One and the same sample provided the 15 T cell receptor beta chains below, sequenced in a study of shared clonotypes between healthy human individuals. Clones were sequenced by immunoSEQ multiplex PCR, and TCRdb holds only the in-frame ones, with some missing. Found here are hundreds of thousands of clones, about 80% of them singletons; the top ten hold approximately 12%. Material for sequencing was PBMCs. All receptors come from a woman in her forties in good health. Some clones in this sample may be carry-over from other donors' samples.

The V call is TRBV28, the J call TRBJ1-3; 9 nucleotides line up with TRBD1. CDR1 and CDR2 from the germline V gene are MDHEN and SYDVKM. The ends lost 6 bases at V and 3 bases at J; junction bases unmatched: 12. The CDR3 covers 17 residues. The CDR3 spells CASRTPTGGAGGNTIYF. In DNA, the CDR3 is TGTGCCAGCAGAACTCCTACAGGGGGCGCGGGTGGAAACACCATATATTTT.

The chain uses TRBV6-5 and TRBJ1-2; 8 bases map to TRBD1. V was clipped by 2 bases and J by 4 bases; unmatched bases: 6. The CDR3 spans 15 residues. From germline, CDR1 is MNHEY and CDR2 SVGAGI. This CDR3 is CASSYGIQGAYGYTF. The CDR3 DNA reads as TGTGCCAGCAGTTACGGAATCCAGGGGGCCTATGGCTACACCTTC.

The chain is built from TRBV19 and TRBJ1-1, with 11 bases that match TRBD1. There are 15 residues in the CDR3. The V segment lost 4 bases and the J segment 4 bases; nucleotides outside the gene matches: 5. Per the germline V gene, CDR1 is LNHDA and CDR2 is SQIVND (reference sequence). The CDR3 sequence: CASSTQGQGVTEAFF. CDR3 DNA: TGTGCCAGTAGTACTCAGGGACAGGGGGTCACTGAAGCTTTCTTT.

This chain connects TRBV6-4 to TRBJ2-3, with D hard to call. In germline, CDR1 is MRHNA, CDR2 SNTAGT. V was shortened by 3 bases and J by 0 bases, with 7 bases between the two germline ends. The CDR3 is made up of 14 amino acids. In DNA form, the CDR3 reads TGTGCCAGCAGTGAAGAGGCTAGCACAGATACGCAGTATTTT. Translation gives CASSEEASTDTQYF.

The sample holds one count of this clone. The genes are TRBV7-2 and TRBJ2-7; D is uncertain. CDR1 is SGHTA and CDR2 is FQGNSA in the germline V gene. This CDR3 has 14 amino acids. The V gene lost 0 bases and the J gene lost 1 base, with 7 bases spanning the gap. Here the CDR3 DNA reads TGTGCCAGCAGCTTAGCAGGTTTGTCCTACGAGCAGTACTTC. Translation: CASSLAGLSYEQYF.

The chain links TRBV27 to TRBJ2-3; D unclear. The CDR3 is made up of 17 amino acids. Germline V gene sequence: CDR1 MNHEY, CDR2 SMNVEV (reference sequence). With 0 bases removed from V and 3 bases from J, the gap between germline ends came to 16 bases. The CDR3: CASSLSLSAGWTDTQYF. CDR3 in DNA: TGTGCCAGCAGTTTATCCTTATCGGCAGGTTGGACAGATACGCAGTATTTT.

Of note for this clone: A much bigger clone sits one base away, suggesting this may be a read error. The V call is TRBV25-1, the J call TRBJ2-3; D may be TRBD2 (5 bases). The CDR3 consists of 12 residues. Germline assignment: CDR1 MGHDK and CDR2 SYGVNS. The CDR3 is CACRNEGDTQYF. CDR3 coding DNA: TGTGCCTGCAGGAATGAGGGAGATACGCAGTATTTT.

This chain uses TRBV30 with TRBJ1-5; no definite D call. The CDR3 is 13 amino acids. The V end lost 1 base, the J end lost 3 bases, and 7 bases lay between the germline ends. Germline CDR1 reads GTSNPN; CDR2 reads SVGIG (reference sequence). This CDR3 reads CAWSGAFNQPQHF. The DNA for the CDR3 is TGTGCCTGGAGTGGGGCCTTCAATCAGCCCCAGCATTTT.

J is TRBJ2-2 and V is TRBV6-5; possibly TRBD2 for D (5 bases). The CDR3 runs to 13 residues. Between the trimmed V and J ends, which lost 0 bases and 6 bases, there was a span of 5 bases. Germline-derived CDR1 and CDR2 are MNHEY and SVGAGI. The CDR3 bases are TGTGCCAGCAGTTACTCGAGGGCCGGGGAGCTGTTTTTT. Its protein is CASSYSRAGELFF.

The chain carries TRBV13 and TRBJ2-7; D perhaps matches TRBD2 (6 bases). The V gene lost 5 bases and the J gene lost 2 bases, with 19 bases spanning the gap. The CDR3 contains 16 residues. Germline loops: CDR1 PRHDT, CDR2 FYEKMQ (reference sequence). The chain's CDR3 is CASSPNGGRLTYEQYF. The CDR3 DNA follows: TGTGCCAGCAGCCCCAATGGAGGGCGTTTAACCTACGAGCAGTACTTC.

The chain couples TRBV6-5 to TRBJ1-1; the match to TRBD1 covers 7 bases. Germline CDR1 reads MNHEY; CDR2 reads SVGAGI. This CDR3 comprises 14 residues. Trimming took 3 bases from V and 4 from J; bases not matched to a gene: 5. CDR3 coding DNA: TGTGCCAGCAGTTATCAGGGACAGAGCACTGAAGCTTTCTTT. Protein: CASSYQGQSTEAFF.

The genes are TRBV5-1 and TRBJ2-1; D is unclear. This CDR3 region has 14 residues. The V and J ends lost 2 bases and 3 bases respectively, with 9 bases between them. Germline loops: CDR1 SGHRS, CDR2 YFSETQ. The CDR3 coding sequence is TGCGCCAGCAGCTTCAGTTTCGTCTACAATGAGCAGTTCTTC. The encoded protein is CASSFSFVYNEQFF.

CDR3 in amino acids: CASSYRTGILLAYGYTF. CDR3 DNA: TGTGCCAGCAGTTATAGGACAGGAATCTTGTTGGCCTATGGCTACACCTTC. V gene TRBV5-8 combines with J gene TRBJ1-2; 7 bases are shared with TRBD1. Germline CDR1 and CDR2: SGHTS and YDEGEE. The CDR3 length is 17 residues. The J segment lost 4 bases and the V segment lost 5 bases, leaving 17 bases of the junction unmatched.

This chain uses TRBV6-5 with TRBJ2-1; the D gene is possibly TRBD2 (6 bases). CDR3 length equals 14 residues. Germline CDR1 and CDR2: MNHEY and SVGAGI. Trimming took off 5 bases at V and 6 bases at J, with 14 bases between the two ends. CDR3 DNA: TGTGCCAGCAGTACCGCGGGGCCACCCAATGAGCAGTTCTTC. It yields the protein CASSTAGPPNEQFF.

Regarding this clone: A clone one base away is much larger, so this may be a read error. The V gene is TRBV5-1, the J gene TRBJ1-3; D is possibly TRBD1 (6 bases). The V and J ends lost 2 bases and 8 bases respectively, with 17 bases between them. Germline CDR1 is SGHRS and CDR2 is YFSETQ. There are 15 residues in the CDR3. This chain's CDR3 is CASSFGTGTFDTIYF. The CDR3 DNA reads TGCGCCAGCAGCTTTGGAACAGGGACTTTTGACACCATATATTTT.